Presented here are 16 T cell receptor beta chains from one specimen sequenced in a study of T cells in Graves' hyperthyroidism and ophthalmopathy. It was RNA transcripts that yielded the amplified TCR beta CDR3 regions. With the HTBI primer set, the TCR CDR3 went through a first round of RT-PCR. TCRdb reanalysed the multiplex PCR reads using MiXCR and keeps one entry per CDR3 protein. Of some 400,000 distinct CDR3 sequences in the sample, about 14% were seen once. Specimen: blood. The receptors come from a man under 40 with Graves' hyperthyroidism that later progressed to Graves' ophthalmopathy.

This clonotype was counted many times. The chain employs TRBV27 and TRBJ1-5; the match to TRBD1 covers 9 bases. The V segment lost 0 bases and the J segment 6 bases; nucleotides outside the gene matches: 3. The CDR3 is 15 amino acids. Germline V CDR1 and CDR2: MNHEY, SMNVEV (reference sequence). The CDR3 loop reads CASSLSGQGTQPQHF. CDR3 sequence (DNA): TGTGCCAGCAGTTTATCAGGACAGGGGACTCAGCCCCAGCATTTT.

V gene TRBV20-1 combines with J gene TRBJ1-3, with no clear D. Per the germline V gene, CDR1 is DFQATT and CDR2 is SNEGSKA (reference sequence). V lost 6 bases to trimming and J lost 2 bases, with 5 bases between them. This CDR3 is built from 11 residues. The CDR3, as DNA: TGCAGTGCCCGGACTGGAAACACCATATATTTT. Protein sequence: CSARTGNTIYF.

The table lists this clonotype with many counts. CDR3: CASSQGRGGYTF. The DNA for the CDR3 is TGTGCCAGCAGCCAAGGCAGGGGGGGCTACACCTTC. This chain links TRBV3-1 with TRBJ1-2, with 7 bases aligning to TRBD1. This CDR3 has 12 amino acids. With 1 base clipped from V and 8 bases from J, the junction kept 1 base outside the gene matches. Germline assignment: CDR1 LGHDT and CDR2 YNNKEL (reference sequence).

The chain employs TRBV4-1 and TRBJ2-1, with 8 bases fitting TRBD2. The length of the CDR3 is 15 residues. In germline, CDR1 is MGHRA, CDR2 YSYEKL. With 0 bases clipped from V and 8 bases from J, the junction kept 6 bases outside the gene matches. The CDR3 sequence is CASSQESRGGDEQFF. The CDR3 DNA reads TGCGCCAGCAGCCAAGAGTCCCGGGGGGGGGATGAGCAGTTCTTC.

This clonotype was recorded a few times. The chain is built from TRBV29-1 and TRBJ2-7; no clear D. Germline CDR1 SQVTM, CDR2 ANQGSEA. This CDR3 is 13 amino acids long. Trimming left V 2 bases short and J 2 bases short, with 10 bases between. The CDR3 region has the DNA TGCAGCGTTGAATTAAGGAACACCTACGAGCAGTACTTC. Translated: CSVELRNTYEQYF.

This clonotype has a count of ten or more. The chain combines TRBV7-8 with TRBJ2-7; tentatively, D is TRBD1 (6 bases). The CDR3 consists of 15 residues. Germline V CDR1 and CDR2: SGHVS, FQNEAQ. Trimming removed 5 bases at V and 6 bases at J, with 20 bases between. The CDR3 DNA reads as TGTGCCAGCAGCCCCAACCGGGACACGGCCCCCGAGCAGTACTTC. It codes for CASSPNRDTAPEQYF.

The gene calls are TRBV20-1 and TRBJ1-5; 7 positions agree with TRBD1. CDR3 length: 13 amino acids. Per the germline V gene, CDR1 is DFQATT and CDR2 is SNEGSKA (reference sequence). Here the CDR3 reads CSGQDDSNQPQHF. CDR3 DNA: TGCAGCGGACAGGACGATAGCAATCAGCCCCAGCATTTT.

The chain carries TRBV12-3 or TRBV12-4 and TRBJ1-5; 9 nucleotides align to TRBD1. The length of the CDR3 is 15 residues. V gave up 8 bases and J gave up 5 bases; unmatched junction bases: 10. CDR3 DNA sequence: TGTGCCAGCGGCGGGGGACAGGGTTGGGATCAGCCCCAGCATTTT. Its translation: CASGGGQGWDQPQHF.

This clonotype appeared once. A much larger clone is a single base away; this may be a read error. The chain is built from TRBV9 and TRBJ2-5, with 11 bases matching TRBD2. This CDR3 has 14 amino acids. Germline V lookup: CDR1 SGDLS, CDR2 YYNGEE. The junction had 1 base not matched to a gene; V was cut back by 2 bases and J by 4 bases. The CDR3 bases are TGTGCCAGCAGCGTTAGCGGGGGGGCAGAGACCCAGTACTTC. It codes for CASSVSGGAETQYF.

This clonotype was counted a few times. CDR3 DNA: TGTGCCAGCAGTACCAAAGAGAGGCTTTACACTGAAGCTTTCTTT. Amino acid sequence: CASSTKERLYTEAFF. The chain couples TRBV6-2 or TRBV6-3 to TRBJ1-1; D is unclear. The ends were cut back, 5 bases at V and 3 bases at J, with 16 bases in the middle. The CDR3 length is 15 residues. Germline V gives CDR1 MNHEY, CDR2 SVGEGT.

V and J are TRBV10-3 and TRBJ1-1, with 9 bases that match TRBD1. The trim removed 2 bases at V and 7 bases at J, leaving 5 bases unmatched. The CDR3 has 14 residues. The germline V gene has CDR1 ENHRY and CDR2 SYGVKD. The CDR3, as DNA: TGTGCCATCAGTGAGGGGACAGGGATTCTTGAAGCTTTCTTT. Its protein product is CAISEGTGILEAFF.

This clonotype has at least ten counts. This chain links TRBV2 with TRBJ2-3, with D uncertain. This CDR3 comprises 15 residues. Trimming cost V 6 bases and J 1 base, with 14 bases left between them. Germline V gene lookup returns CDR1 SNHLY and CDR2 FYNNEI. The CDR3 DNA follows: TGTGCCAGCAGCCCCGGAGATAAACGCACAGATACGCAGTATTTT. As protein: CASSPGDKRTDTQYF.

This clonotype was seen repeatedly, ten times or more. CDR3 residues: CASSFGALNTEAFF. In nucleotides, the CDR3 is TGTGCCAGCAGCTTCGGTGCGTTGAACACTGAAGCTTTCTTT. The rearrangement joins TRBV11-2 to TRBJ1-1; no clear D gene. The CDR3 runs 14 residues. Germline values: CDR1 SGHAT, CDR2 FQNNGV. The V and J ends lost 3 bases and 0 bases respectively, with 8 bases between them. Complete variable domain (other parts from reference TRBV11-2 and TRBJ1-1): EAGVAQSPRYKIIEKRQSVAFWCNPISGHATLYWYQQILGQGPKLLIQFQNNGVVDDSQLPKDRFSAERLKGVDSTLKIQPAKLEDSAVYLCASSFGALNTEAFFGQGTRLTVV.

This clonotype was observed at least ten times. The chain combines TRBV7-9 with TRBJ1-2; D gene unclear. V was cut by 5 bases and J by 8 bases, with 12 bases left in between. Germline CDR1 and CDR2: SEHNR and FQNEAQ (reference sequence). The CDR3 is 12 residues long. The chain's CDR3 is CASSLQSEGYTF. The CDR3 region has the DNA TGTGCCAGCAGCCTACAATCGGAAGGCTACACCTTC.

Ten or more counts support this clonotype. The chain links TRBV9 to TRBJ1-5, with 12 bases lining up with TRBD1. Germline V lookup: CDR1 SGDLS, CDR2 YYNGEE. The CDR3 extends over 18 amino acids. After removal of 3 bases from V and 2 bases from J, the junction contained 9 bases not matched to a gene. Here the CDR3 DNA reads TGTGCCAGCAGCGCACCGGGACAGGGGGCCATAGGCAATCAGCCCCAGCATTTT. It is translated as CASSAPGQGAIGNQPQHF.

This clonotype was seen many times. V is TRBV28 and J is TRBJ1-2; the D is unclear. Trimming stripped 5 bases from V and 2 bases from J, with 12 bases between. CDR1 is MDHEN, CDR2 SYDVKM, per germline. The CDR3 has 14 amino acids. CDR3 protein: CASSLSTANYGYTF. Written as DNA, the CDR3 is TGTGCCAGCAGTCTATCCACGGCAAACTATGGCTACACCTTC.